This paragraph covers one T cell receptor (beta chain) sequence. The target antigen is unknown. Use of 60 Vbeta and 13 Jbeta primers characterized the PCR. Sequenced by immunoSEQ multiplex PCR; TCRdb stores in-frame clones only, minus some. Of fewer than 150,000 clones detected, 65% to 80% appear once; the ten largest clones hold about 1.5%. The data stem from a study of cytomegalovirus exposure and HLA in healthy donors. General study points: On later analysis, the bulk of CMV-associated TCR beta chains appeared to be HLA-restricted. TCR beta sequences reportedly predicted most subjects' HLA-A and HLA-B alleles accurately. For most TCR beta V segments, an earlier analysis put the productive rate at about 87% or about 30% of the time.

The germline V and J ends were trimmed by 9 bases and 1 base, with 22 bases remaining between them. The CDR3 is 17 amino acids. Germline CDR1 is LNHDA and CDR2 is SQIVND (reference sequence). Sequences were obtained from PBMCs. The chain links TRBV19 to TRBJ1-3; the D gene is possibly TRBD1 (5 bases). This TCR was recovered from a human donor in good health. CDR3 nucleotide sequence: TGTGCCAGCAATCGGGACTCCTCCCGAAGATCTGGAAACACCATATATTTT. As protein: CASNRDSSRRSGNTIYF.